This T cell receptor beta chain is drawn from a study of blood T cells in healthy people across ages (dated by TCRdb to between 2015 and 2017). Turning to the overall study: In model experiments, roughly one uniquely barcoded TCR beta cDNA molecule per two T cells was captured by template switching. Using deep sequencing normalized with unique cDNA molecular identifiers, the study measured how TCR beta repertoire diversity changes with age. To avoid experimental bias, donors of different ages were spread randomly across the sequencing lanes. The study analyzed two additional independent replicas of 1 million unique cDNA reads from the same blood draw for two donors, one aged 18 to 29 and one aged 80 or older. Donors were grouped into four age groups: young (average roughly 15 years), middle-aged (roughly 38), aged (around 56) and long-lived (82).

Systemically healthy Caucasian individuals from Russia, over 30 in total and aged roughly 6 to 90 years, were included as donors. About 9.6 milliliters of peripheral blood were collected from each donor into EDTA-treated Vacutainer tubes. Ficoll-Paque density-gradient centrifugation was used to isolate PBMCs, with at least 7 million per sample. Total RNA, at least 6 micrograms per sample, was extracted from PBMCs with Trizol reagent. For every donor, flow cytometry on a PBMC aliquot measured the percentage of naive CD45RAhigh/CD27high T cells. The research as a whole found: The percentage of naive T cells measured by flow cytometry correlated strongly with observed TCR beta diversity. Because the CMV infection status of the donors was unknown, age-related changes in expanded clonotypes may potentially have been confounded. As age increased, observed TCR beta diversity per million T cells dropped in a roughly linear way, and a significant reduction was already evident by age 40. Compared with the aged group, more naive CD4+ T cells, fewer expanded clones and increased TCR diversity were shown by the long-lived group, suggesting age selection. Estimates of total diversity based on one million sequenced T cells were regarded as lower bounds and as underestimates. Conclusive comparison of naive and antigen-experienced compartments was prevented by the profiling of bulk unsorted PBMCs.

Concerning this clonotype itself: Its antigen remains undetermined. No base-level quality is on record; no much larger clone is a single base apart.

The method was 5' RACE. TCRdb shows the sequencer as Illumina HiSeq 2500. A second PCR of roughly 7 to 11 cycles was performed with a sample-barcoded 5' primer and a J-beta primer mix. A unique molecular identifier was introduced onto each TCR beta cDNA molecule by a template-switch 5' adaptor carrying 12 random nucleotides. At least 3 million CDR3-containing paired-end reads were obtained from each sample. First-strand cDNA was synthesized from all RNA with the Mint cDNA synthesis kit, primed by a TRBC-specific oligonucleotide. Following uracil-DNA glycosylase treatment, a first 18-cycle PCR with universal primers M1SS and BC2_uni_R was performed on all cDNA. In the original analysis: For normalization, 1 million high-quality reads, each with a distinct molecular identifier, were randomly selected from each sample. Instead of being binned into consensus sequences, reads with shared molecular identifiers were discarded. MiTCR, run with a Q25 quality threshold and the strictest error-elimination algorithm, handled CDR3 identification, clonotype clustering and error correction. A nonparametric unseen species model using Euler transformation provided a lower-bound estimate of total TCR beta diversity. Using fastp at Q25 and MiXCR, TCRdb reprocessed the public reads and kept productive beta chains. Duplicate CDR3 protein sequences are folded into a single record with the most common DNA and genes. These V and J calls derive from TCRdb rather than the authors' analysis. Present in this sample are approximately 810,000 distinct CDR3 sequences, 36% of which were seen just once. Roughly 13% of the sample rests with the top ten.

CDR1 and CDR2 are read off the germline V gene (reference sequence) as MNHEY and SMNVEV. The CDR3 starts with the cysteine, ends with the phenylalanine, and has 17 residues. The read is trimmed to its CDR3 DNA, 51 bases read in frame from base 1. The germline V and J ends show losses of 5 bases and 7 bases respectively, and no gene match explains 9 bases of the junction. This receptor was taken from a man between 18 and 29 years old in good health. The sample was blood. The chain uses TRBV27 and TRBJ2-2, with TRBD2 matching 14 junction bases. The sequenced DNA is TGTGCCAGCAGTCCCCCGACTAGCGGGGGGGGTCACGGGGAGCTGTTTTTT. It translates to CASSPPTSGGGHGELFF.